This TCR beta chain was recorded in a study of beta chain features in type 1 diabetes. In regard to this clone: Its antigen is not identified.

Germline CDR1 is GTSNPN and CDR2 is SVGIG (reference sequence). CDR3 length: 15 amino acids. Trimming pared 3 bases from V and 6 bases from J, leaving 15 bases between. Study-wide results and caveats: TCRB CDR3 length was moderately but significantly reduced in all four CD4+ subsets of Type 1 diabetes patients. Sequencing used cDNA, and cells with high TCR expression could therefore be over-represented. Among patients, naive, central memory and Treg TCRB repertoires appeared more similar than among healthy donors.

As every portion of the isolated RNA was reverse transcribed, the sequencing read expressed TCRB transcripts. Data came from immunoSEQ multiplex PCR; TCRdb stores just in-frame clones and leaves some out. In the table there are 240,000 or so clones, over 65% of which are singletons. Heparinised blood was drawn once per donor, averaging about 116 mL. The sequenced sample consisted of naive CD4+ T cells from blood. The V gene is TRBV30, the J gene TRBJ1-6, with a tentative D call TRBD1 (5 bases). The receptor was derived from a man in his thirties or forties in good health. CDR3: CAWRVHGGANSPLHF. CDR3 DNA sequence: TGTGCCTGGAGGGTCCACGGGGGTGCTAATTCACCCCTCCACTTT.